The rows below give T cell receptor beta chains drawn from one sample of a study of blood T cells in healthy people across ages. MiXCR was run by TCRdb on the 5' RACE reads, yielding one entry per CDR3 protein. The repertoire holds around 990,000 distinct CDR3 sequences, with 25% as singletons. These same data were also listed under a study on T cells of mothers and their children.

Sequences were obtained from blood. The receptors were gathered from a girl aged 2 to 10 in good health. CDR3s include the opening cysteine and the closing phenylalanine or tryptophan. A D gene is named only where the DNA matches it firmly. Where a row states a size, it is once, few, many or the class of an expanded clone; other rows omit it.

clone_size	v_call	j_call	d_call	cdr3_nt	cdr3_aa
few	TRBV6-6	TRBJ1-1	NA	TGTGCCAGCAGCTTACACCGGAACACTGAAGCTTTCTTT	CASSLHRNTEAFF
NA	TRBV20-1	TRBJ1-6	TRBD1	TGCAGCGCTAGAAGGGACAGAAATTCACCCCTCCACTTT	CSARRDRNSPLHF
NA	TRBV12-3/TRBV12-4	TRBJ2-2	TRBD1	TGTGCCAGCAAGTCGGACAGGGTCACCGGGGAGCTGTTTTTT	CASKSDRVTGELFF
NA	TRBV28	TRBJ1-2	NA	TGTGCCAGCAGTCCCGGGAAGCCAACTAACTATGGCTACACCTTC	CASSPGKPTNYGYTF
few	TRBV5-1	TRBJ2-7	NA	TGCGCCAGCAGCTGGGGACTGGAGGGGAGCTCCTACGAGCAGTACTTC	CASSWGLEGSSYEQYF
NA	TRBV4-1	TRBJ2-3	TRBD2	TGCGCCAGCAGCCAATGGGAGCGGGGTACGCAGTATTTT	CASSQWERGTQYF
NA	TRBV29-1	TRBJ2-7	NA	TGCAGCGTGGCCCATGGGATCCACGAGCAGTACTTC	CSVAHGIHEQYF
NA	TRBV7-9	TRBJ1-2	TRBD1	TGTGCCAATCACAGGGGGGAACTCTATGGCTACACCTTC	CANHRGELYGYTF
NA	TRBV9	TRBJ2-1	TRBD2	TGTGCCAGCAGCGCAAGCGGGGGTGAATGGAATGAGCAGTTCTTC	CASSASGGEWNEQFF
NA	TRBV6-2/TRBV6-3	TRBJ1-4	NA	TGTGCCAGCAGTCCGGAGAGGGGAACTAATGAAAAACTGTTTTTT	CASSPERGTNEKLFF
NA	TRBV29-1	TRBJ2-1	TRBD1	TGCAGCGTGACCTCCAGGGGGATGAATCGTGAGCAGTTCTTC	CSVTSRGMNREQFF
few	TRBV20-1	TRBJ2-1	NA	TGCAGTGCTAGAGAAATTATTACAGGGTATAGGCAGTTCTTC	CSAREIITGYRQFF
few	TRBV4-1	TRBJ2-5	NA	TGCGCCAGCAGCCCCAGGGTCGAGGGGGAGACCCAGTACTTC	CASSPRVEGETQYF
NA	TRBV20-1	TRBJ2-1	TRBD2	TGCAGTGCGCGGACTAGCGGGGGGGCTGAGCAGTTCTTC	CSARTSGGAEQFF
NA	TRBV6-1	TRBJ2-5	NA	TGTGCCAGTTCCCTGGGACCCCACCGGGCTCAAGAGACCCAGTACTTC	CASSLGPHRAQETQYF
NA	TRBV28	TRBJ1-2	TRBD1	TGTGCCAGCAGATACACAGGGGCCTATGGCTACACCTTC	CASRYTGAYGYTF
NA	TRBV12-3/TRBV12-4	TRBJ2-4	NA	TGTGCCAGCAGTCCCCGAAACATTCAGTACTTC	CASSPRNIQYF
few	TRBV19	TRBJ1-2	NA	TGTGCCAGTAGTCCGGTGACTGGCTATGGCTACACCTTC	CASSPVTGYGYTF
NA	TRBV28	TRBJ1-4	TRBD1	TGTGCCAGCAGCTCCCCGGGACAGGGTGGTAATGAAAAACTGTTTTTT	CASSSPGQGGNEKLFF
few	TRBV7-2	TRBJ2-7	TRBD2	TGTGCCAGCAGCTTAAGTTGGAGACTAGCGGGAGGGCCCTCCTCCTACGAGCAGTACTTC	CASSLSWRLAGGPSSYEQYF
NA	TRBV27	TRBJ1-1	NA	TGTGCCAGCAGTCTGGGGACGGTAGCAGAAGCTTTCTTT	CASSLGTVAEAFF
many	TRBV20-1	TRBJ2-7	NA	TGCAGTGCGAGCCGGCCGGTAGTCCCCCTCTACGAGCAGTACTTC	CSASRPVVPLYEQYF
few	TRBV6-2/TRBV6-3	TRBJ2-1	TRBD1	TGTGCCAGCAGTTATCCTGGGACAGGGGAGTTCTTC	CASSYPGTGEFF
once	TRBV5-4	TRBJ2-4	NA	TGTGCCAGCAGCCAAAATATGGACAGTGACCCCGTGACCAAAAACATTCAGTACTTC	CASSQNMDSDPVTKNIQYF
NA	TRBV12-3/TRBV12-4	TRBJ2-1	NA	TGTGCCAGCACCCCGGGGTTCAGCGGGGAGCAGTTCTTC	CASTPGFSGEQFF